This passage covers 8 T cell receptor beta chains from one sample sequenced in a study of blood T cell repertoires in COVID-19. Data came from immunoSEQ multiplex PCR; TCRdb stores just in-frame clones and leaves some out. This table has approximately 170,000 clones, more than 70% appearing once. Sequenced input: PBMCs or T cells enriched from blood (not recorded which). All receptors come from a woman aged 50 to 60 in a cohort exposed to, infected with or recovered from COVID-19 (not recorded which).

The V gene is TRBV27, the J gene TRBJ2-5; 7 bases line up with TRBD1. CDR3 length: 13 amino acids. The V gene end was trimmed by 10 bases and the J gene end by 3 bases; junction bases not matched to a gene: 8. Per germline, CDR1 MNHEY and CDR2 SMNVEV (reference sequence). As DNA, the CDR3 is TGTGCCACCTCTCTGGACAGGAAAGAGACCCAGTACTTC. It codes for CATSLDRKETQYF.

J is TRBJ1-1 and V is TRBV9, with TRBD1 matching 8 bases. From germline, CDR1 is SGDLS and CDR2 YYNGEE. This CDR3 spans 18 amino acids. The V gene end was trimmed by 0 bases and the J gene end by 1 base; junction bases not matched to a gene: 11. The CDR3 region is CASSVGGQLTGENTEAFF. The CDR3 DNA reads TGTGCCAGCAGCGTAGGGGGACAATTGACAGGGGAGAACACTGAAGCTTTCTTT.

This chain joins TRBV21-1 and TRBJ1-2; TRBD1 reflects the table's D call only, with no check against the DNA. TRBV21-1 is termed a pseudogene. CDR3 size: 16 residues. CDR3: CASSKLVLGHNYGYTF. The CDR3 nucleotides are TGTGCCAGCAGCAAATTGGTTTTGGGACACAACTATGGCTACACCTTC.

Note on this clone: This sample includes further DNA sequences coding for the same CDR3. The J gene is TRBJ2-3, the V gene TRBV3-1 (or the pseudogene TRBV3-2); maybe TRBD2 (6 bases). V lost 1 base and J 1 base, leaving 6 bases between the germline ends. The V gene's germline CDR1 is LGHDT and CDR2 YNNKEL (reference sequence). CDR3 length equals 14 residues. The CDR3: CASSQGGGTDTQYF. Here the CDR3 DNA reads TGTGCCAGCAGCCAAGGGGGGGGCACAGATACGCAGTATTTT.

The J gene is TRBJ2-3, the V gene TRBV9; D not certain. The length of the CDR3 is 12 residues. Germline loops: CDR1 SGDLS, CDR2 YYNGEE. Trimming stripped 1 base from V and 4 bases from J, with 4 bases between. The CDR3 DNA sequence: TGTGCCAGCAGCGTATCAGCAGATACGCAGTATTTT. Its translation is CASSVSADTQYF.

The gene calls are TRBV15 and TRBJ2-4; possible D gene TRBD1, 5 bases. Germline CDR1 is LNHNV and CDR2 is YYDKDF (reference sequence). V lost 0 bases and J 1 base, leaving 16 bases between the germline ends. This CDR3 has 18 residues. CDR3 DNA sequence: TGTGCCACCAGCAGAGACAAGGGGTCCGATGGGGCCAAAAACATTCAGTACTTC. Translating gives CATSRDKGSDGAKNIQYF.

The V and J genes are TRBV3-1 (or the pseudogene TRBV3-2) and TRBJ1-2; D gene unclear. The CDR3 extends over 14 amino acids. Germline V gene data show CDR1 as LGHDT and CDR2 as YNNKEL (reference sequence). V gave up 5 bases and J gave up 7 bases, with 17 bases separating them. The CDR3 loop is CASSTGTRATGYTF. DNA for the CDR3: TGTGCCAGCAGCACGGGAACTAGGGCCACTGGCTACACCTTC.

V and J are TRBV6-1 and TRBJ2-1, with 14 bases lining up with TRBD2. This CDR3 region has 19 residues. Trimming at V came to 1 base and at J to 0 bases, leaving 5 bases not matched to a gene. Looked up from germline, CDR1 is MNHNS and CDR2 is SASEGT. The CDR3 region has the DNA TGTGCCAGCAGTGAAGAGGGGACTAGCGGGAGCCTCTCCTACAATGAGCAGTTCTTC. Protein: CASSEEGTSGSLSYNEQFF.